The T cell receptor (beta chain) described here comes from a study of blood T cell repertoires in COVID-19. Looking at the study overall: There were acute and convalescent COVID-19 samples, and they came from the United States, Italy and Spain. Sources were T cells, B-cell-depleted T cells, or PBMCs; the material itself was cDNA or gDNA.

Per the original methods: The assay estimated nucleated cells by amplifying reference gene primers. The assay was immunoSEQ multiplex PCR, and TCRdb's table has in-frame clones only and misses some. From that table come the V and J calls and clone size; the DNA was used to work out D and trimming. There are 180,000 or so clones in the sample; about 85% occur only once, and under 3% lies in the top ten. The CDR3 spans 15 residues. CDR1 and CDR2 (germline): PRHDT, FYEKMQ (reference sequence). V dropped 0 bases and J dropped 0 bases, with 6 bases sitting between them. Sequenced: peripheral blood. This clonotype originated in a woman aged 30 to 39 with active or convalescent COVID-19. The rearrangement joins TRBV13 to TRBJ1-3; perhaps TRBD1 as D (5 bases). CDR3 protein: CASSLGDSSGNTIYF. The CDR3 coding sequence is TGTGCCAGCAGCTTAGGAGACAGCTCTGGAAACACCATATATTTT.